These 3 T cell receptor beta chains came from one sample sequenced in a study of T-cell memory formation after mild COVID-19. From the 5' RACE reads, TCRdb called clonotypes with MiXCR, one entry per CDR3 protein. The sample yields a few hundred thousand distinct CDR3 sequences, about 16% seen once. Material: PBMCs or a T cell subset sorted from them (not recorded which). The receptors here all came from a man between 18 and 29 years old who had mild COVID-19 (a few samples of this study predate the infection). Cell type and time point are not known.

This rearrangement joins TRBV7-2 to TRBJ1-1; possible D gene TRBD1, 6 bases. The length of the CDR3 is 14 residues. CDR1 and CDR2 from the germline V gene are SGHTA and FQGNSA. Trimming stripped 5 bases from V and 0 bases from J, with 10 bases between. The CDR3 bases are TGTGCCAGCAGCGTAAACAGGGTGAACACTGAAGCTTTCTTT. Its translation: CASSVNRVNTEAFF.

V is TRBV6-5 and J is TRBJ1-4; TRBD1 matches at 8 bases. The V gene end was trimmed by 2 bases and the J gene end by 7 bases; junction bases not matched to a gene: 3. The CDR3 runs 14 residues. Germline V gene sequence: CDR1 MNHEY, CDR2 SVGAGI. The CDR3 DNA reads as TGTGCCAGCAGTTACGACAGGGGACGTGAAAAACTGTTTTTT. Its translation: CASSYDRGREKLFF.

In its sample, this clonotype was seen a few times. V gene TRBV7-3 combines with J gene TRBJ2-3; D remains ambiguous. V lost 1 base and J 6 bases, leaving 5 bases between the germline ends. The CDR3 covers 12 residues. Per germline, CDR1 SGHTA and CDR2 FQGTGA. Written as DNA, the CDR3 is TGTGCCAGCAGCTTAAGTGACGATACGCAGTATTTT. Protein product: CASSLSDDTQYF.